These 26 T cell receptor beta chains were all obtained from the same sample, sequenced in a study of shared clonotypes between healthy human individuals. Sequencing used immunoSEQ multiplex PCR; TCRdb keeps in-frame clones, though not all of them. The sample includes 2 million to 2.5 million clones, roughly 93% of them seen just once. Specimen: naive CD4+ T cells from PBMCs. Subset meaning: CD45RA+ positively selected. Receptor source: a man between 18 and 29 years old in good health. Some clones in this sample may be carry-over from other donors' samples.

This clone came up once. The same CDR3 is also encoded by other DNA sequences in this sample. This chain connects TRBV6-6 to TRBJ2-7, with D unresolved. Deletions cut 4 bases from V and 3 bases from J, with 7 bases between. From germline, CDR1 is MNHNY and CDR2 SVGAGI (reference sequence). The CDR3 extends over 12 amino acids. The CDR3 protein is CASSSSIYEQYF. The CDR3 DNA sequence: TGTGCCAGCAGTTCCTCCATCTACGAGCAGTACTTC.

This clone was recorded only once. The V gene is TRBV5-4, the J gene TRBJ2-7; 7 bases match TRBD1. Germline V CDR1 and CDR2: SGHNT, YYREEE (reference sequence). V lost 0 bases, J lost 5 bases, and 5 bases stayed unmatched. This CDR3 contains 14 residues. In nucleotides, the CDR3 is TGTGCCAGCAGCTTGGATCAGGGGGTCCACGAGCAGTACTTC. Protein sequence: CASSLDQGVHEQYF.

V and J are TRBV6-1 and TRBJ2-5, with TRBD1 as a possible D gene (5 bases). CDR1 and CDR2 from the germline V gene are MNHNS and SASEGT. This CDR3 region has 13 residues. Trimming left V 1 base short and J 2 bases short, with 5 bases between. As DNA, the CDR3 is TGTGCCAGCAGTGAAGACAGGCAAGAGACCCAGTACTTC. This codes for CASSEDRQETQYF.

The CDR3 DNA sequence: TGCGCCAGCAGCCCCAGGTGGGGACAGAGCTCTGGAAACACCATATATTTT. Protein sequence: CASSPRWGQSSGNTIYF. The chain couples TRBV5-1 to TRBJ1-3, with 7 bases identical to TRBD1. This CDR3 has 17 residues. V gave up 4 bases and J gave up 0 bases; unmatched junction bases: 10. Germline CDR1 SGHRS, CDR2 YFSETQ.

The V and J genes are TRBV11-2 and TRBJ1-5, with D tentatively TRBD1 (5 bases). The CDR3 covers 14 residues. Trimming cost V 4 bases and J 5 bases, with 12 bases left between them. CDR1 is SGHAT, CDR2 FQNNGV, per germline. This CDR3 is CASSSAGFDQPQHF. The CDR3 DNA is TGTGCCAGCAGCTCGGCAGGGTTTGATCAGCCCCAGCATTTT.

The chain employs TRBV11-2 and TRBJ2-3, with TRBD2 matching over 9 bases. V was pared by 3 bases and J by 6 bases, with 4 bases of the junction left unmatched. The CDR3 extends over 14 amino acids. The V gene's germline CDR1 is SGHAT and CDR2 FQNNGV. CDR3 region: CASSFLAGADTQYF. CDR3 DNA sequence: TGTGCCAGCAGCTTCTTAGCGGGAGCGGATACGCAGTATTTT.

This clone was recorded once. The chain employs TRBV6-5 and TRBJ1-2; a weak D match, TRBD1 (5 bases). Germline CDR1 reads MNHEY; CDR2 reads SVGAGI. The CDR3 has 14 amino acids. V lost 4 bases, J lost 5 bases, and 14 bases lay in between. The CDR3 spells CASSSWTLKYGYTF. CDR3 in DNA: TGTGCCAGCAGTTCTTGGACACTCAAATATGGCTACACCTTC.

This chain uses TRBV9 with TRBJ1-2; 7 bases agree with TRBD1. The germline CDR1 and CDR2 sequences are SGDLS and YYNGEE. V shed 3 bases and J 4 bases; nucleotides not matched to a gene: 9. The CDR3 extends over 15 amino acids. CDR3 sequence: CASSAHRGLSYGYTF. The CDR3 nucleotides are TGTGCCAGCAGCGCCCACAGGGGTCTATCCTATGGCTACACCTTC.

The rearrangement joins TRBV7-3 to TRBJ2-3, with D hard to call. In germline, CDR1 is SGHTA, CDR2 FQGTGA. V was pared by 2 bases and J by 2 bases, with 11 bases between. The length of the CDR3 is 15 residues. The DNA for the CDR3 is TGTGCCAGCAGCTTAGTGCGAACGACCACAGATACGCAGTATTTT. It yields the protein CASSLVRTTTDTQYF.

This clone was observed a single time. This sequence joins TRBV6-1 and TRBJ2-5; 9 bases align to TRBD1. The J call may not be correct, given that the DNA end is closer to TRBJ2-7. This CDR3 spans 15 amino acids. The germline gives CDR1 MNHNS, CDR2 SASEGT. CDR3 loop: CASSDTGTGRYEQYF. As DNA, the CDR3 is TGTGCCAGCAGTGACACCGGGACAGGGCGCTACGAGCAGTACTTC.

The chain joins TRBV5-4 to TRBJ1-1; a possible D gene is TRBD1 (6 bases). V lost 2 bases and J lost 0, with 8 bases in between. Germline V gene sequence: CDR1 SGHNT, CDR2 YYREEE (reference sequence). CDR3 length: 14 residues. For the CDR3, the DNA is TGTGCCAGCAGCTTAACAGGGCTGAACACTGAAGCTTTCTTT. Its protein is CASSLTGLNTEAFF.

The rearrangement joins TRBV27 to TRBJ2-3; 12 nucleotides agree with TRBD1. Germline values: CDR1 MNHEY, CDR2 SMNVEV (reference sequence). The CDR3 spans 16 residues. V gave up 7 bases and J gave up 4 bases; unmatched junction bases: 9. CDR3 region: CASTQPGQGAADTQYF. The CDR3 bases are TGTGCCAGCACCCAACCGGGACAGGGGGCTGCAGATACGCAGTATTTT.

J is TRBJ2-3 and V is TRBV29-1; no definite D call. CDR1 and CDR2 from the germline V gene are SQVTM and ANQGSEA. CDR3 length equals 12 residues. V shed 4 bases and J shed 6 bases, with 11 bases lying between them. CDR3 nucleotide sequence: TGCAGCGTTGCAGCTCCGTCCGATACGCAGTATTTT. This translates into CSVAAPSDTQYF.

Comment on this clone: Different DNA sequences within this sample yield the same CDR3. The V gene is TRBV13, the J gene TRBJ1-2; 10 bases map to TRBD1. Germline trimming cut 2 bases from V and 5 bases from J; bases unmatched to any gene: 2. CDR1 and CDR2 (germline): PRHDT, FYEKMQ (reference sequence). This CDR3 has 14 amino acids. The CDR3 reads CASSLRDRGYGYTF. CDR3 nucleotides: TGTGCCAGCAGCTTAAGGGACAGGGGATATGGCTACACCTTC.

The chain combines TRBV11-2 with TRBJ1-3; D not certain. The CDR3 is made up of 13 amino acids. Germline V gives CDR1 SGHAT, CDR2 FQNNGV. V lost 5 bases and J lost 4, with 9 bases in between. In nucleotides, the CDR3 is TGTGCCAGCAGCCCGGGAGGGGGAAACACCATATATTTT. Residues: CASSPGGGNTIYF. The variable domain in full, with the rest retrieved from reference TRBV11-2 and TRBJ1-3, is EAGVAQSPRYKIIEKRQSVAFWCNPISGHATLYWYQQILGQGPKLLIQFQNNGVVDDSQLPKDRFSAERLKGVDSTLKIQPAKLEDSAVYLCASSPGGGNTIYFGEGSWLTVV.

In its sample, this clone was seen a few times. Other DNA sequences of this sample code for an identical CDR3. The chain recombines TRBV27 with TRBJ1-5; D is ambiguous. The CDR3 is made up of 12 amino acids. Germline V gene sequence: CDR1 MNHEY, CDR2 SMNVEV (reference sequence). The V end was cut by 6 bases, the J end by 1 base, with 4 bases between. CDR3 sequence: CASRGSNQPQHF. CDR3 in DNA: TGTGCCAGCAGGGGGAGCAATCAGCCCCAGCATTTT.

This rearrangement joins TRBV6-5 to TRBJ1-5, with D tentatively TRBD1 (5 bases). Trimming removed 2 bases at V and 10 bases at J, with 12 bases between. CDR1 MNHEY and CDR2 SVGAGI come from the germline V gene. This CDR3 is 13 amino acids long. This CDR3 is CASSYDQGGPQHF. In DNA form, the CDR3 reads TGTGCCAGCAGTTACGATCAGGGTGGTCCCCAGCATTTT.

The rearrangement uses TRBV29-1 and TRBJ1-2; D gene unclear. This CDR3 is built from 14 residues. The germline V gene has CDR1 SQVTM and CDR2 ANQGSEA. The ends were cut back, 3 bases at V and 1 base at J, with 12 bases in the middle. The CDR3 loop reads CSVEVLTLNYGYTF. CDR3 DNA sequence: TGCAGCGTTGAGGTCCTGACACTTAACTATGGCTACACCTTC.

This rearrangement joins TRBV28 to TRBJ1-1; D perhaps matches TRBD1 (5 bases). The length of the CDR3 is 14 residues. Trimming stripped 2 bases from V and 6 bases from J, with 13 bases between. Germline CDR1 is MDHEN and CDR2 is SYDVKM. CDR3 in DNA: TGTGCCAGCAGTTTACCAGGGCCGACTTCTGAAGCTTTCTTT. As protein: CASSLPGPTSEAFF.

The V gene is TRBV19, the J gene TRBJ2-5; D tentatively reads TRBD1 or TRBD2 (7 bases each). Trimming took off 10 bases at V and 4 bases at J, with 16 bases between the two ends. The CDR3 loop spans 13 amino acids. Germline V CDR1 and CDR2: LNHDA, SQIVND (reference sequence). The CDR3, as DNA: TGTGCCACCAGACAGGGCGGGGGAGAGACCCAGTACTTC. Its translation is CATRQGGGETQYF.

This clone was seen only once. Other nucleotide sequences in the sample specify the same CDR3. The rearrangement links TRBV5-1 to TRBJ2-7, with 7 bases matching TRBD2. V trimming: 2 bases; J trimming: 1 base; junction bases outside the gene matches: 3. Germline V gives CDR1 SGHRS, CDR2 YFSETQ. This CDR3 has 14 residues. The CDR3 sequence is CASSFSGQSYEQYF. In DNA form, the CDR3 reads TGCGCCAGCAGCTTTAGCGGGCAATCCTACGAGCAGTACTTC.

The CDR3 sequence is CASSLSFSTDTQYF. In DNA form, the CDR3 reads TGTGCCAGCAGTTTATCGTTCAGCACAGATACGCAGTATTTT. V and J are TRBV27 and TRBJ2-3; no firm D call. The germline gives CDR1 MNHEY, CDR2 SMNVEV (reference sequence). With 0 bases removed from V and 0 bases from J, the gap between germline ends came to 4 bases. The CDR3 is 14 amino acids.

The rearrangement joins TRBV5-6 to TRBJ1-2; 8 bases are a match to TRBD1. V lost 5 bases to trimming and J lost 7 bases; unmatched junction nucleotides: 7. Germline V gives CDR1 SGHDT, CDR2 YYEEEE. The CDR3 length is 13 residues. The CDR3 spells CASSSGGASGYTF. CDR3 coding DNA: TGTGCCAGCAGTTCAGGGGGCGCTTCTGGCTACACCTTC.

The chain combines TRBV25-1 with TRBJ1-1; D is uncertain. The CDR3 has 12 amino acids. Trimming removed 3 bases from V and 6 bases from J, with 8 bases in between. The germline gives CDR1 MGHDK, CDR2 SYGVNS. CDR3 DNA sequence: TGTGCCAGCAGTGATGATAGGGCTGAAGCTTTCTTT. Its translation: CASSDDRAEAFF.

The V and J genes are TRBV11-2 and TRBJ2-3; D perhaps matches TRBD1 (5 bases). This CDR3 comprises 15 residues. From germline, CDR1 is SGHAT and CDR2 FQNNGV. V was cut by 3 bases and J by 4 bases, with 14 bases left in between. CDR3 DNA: TGTGCCAGCAGCTTTCAGGGATTCACGGCAGATACGCAGTATTTT. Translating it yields CASSFQGFTADTQYF.

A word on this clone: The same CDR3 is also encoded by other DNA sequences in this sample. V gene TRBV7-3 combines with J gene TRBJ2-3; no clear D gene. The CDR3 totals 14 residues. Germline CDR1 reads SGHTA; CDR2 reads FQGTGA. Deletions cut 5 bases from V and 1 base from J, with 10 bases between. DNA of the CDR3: TGTGCCAGCAGCCCAAGGACGGGCACAGATACGCAGTATTTT. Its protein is CASSPRTGTDTQYF.